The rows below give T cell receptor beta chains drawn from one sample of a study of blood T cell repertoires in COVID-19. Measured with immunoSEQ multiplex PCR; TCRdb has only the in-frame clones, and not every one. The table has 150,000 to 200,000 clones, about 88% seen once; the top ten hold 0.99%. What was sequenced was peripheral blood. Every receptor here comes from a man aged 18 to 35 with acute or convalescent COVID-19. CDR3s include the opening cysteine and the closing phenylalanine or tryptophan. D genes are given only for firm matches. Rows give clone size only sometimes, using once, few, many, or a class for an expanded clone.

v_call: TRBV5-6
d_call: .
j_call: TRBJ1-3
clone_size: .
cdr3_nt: TGTGCCAGCAGCTTGTGCAGATCTGGAAACACCATATATTTT
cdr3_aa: CASSLCRSGNTIYF

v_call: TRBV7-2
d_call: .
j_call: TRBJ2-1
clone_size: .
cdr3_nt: TGTGCCAGCAGCTTAGTGTCGGGGGATGAGCAGTTCTTC
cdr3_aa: CASSLVSGDEQFF

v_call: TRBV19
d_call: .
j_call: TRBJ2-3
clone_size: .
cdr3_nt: TGTGCCAGTAGGCAGGGCTCTTCGACAGATACGCAGTATTTT
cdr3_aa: CASRQGSSTDTQYF

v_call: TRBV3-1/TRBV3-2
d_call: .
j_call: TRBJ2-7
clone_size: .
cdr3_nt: TGTGCCAGCAGCCCGCCGAGCTCCTACGAGCAGTACTTC
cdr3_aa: CASSPPSSYEQYF

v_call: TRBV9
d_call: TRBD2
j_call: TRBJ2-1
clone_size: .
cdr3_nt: TGTGCCAGCAGCCGGACTAGCGGGGGGGCCGGATACAATGAGCAGTTCTTC
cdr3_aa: CASSRTSGGAGYNEQFF

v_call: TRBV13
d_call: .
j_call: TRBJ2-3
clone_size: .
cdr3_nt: TGTGCCAGCAGCCCCCCTTCCTCAGATACGCAGTATTTT
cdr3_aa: CASSPPSSDTQYF

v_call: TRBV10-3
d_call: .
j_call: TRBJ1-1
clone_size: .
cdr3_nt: TGTGCCATCAGTGAGCCCCTACGGGGCACTGAAGCTTTCTTT
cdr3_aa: CAISEPLRGTEAFF

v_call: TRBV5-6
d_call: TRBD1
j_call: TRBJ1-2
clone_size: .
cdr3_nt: TGTGCCAGCAGCTTGGTAGGACAGGAATATGGCTACACCTTC
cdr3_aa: CASSLVGQEYGYTF

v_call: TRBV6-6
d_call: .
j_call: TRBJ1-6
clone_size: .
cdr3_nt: TGTGCCAGCAGTTACCGGGTCCTAGGAGGTAATTCACCCCTCCACTTT
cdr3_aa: CASSYRVLGGNSPLHF

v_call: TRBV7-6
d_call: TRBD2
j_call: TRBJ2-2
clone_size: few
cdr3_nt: TGTGCCAGCAGCTTAGCGCCTAGCGGGGGGGCAACCGGGGAGCTGTTTTTT
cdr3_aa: CASSLAPSGGATGELFF

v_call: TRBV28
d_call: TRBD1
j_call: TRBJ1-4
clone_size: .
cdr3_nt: TGTGCCAGCAGCGAACAGGGGGCGCAAATTAATGAAAAACTGTTTTTT
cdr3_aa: CASSEQGAQINEKLFF

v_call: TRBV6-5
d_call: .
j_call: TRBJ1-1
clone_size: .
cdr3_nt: TGTGCCAGCAGTTACAGTCAGGGCCAGGGGACTGAAGCTTTCTTT
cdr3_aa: CASSYSQGQGTEAFF

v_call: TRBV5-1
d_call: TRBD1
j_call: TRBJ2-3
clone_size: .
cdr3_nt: TGCGCCAGCAGCTTGGGGGACAGGCACACAGATACGCAGTATTTT
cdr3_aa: CASSLGDRHTDTQYF

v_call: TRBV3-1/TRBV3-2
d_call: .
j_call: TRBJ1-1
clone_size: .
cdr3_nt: TGTGCCAGCAGCCAATCGGGAACGGGCGACAACACTGAAGCTTTCTTT
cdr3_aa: CASSQSGTGDNTEAFF